Detailed here is one TCR beta chain. Trimming left V 3 bases short and J 4 bases short, with 15 bases between. The CDR3 length is 15 residues. The V gene's germline CDR1 is SGHNT and CDR2 YYREEE (reference sequence). This record comes from a study of blood T cell repertoires in COVID-19. Overall study context: Material from acute and convalescent COVID-19 was sourced from the United States, Italy and Spain. PBMCs, B-cell-depleted T cells, or T cells provided the cDNA or gDNA that made up the material.

Methods used by the authors: Reference gene primer amplification yielded estimated nucleated cell counts. Libraries were prepared by immunoSEQ multiplex PCR; TCRdb keeps only in-frame clonotypes and omits some of them. D and trimming were read from the DNA, whereas the V and J calls and clone size are those reported in that table. The sample shows 75,000 to 100,000 clones, 70% to 90% of them seen only once. Material: peripheral blood. The genes are TRBV5-4 and TRBJ2-3; D might be TRBD2 (5 bases). This clonotype originated in a human donor in a cohort sampled during active COVID-19. In nucleotides, the CDR3 is TGTGCCAGCAGCTCCCCGGACTTGTCAGCAGATACGCAGTATTTT. It yields the protein CASSSPDLSADTQYF.